A single sample gave rise to the 18 T cell receptor beta chains below, sequenced in a study of cytomegalovirus exposure and HLA in healthy donors. Clones were read by immunoSEQ multiplex PCR, and TCRdb kept only the in-frame ones, dropping some. In the table there are about 240,000 clones, about 90% of which are singletons. Source material: PBMCs. The receptors shown here come from a woman in her 30s in good health and CMV-seropositive.

The chain uses TRBV11-3 and TRBJ2-7; perhaps TRBD2 as D (5 bases). Germline V CDR1 and CDR2: SGHNT, YENEEA. Between the trimmed V and J ends, which lost 5 bases and 5 bases, there was a span of 16 bases. CDR3 size: 14 residues. The CDR3 protein is CASSPRIIGDEQYF. In DNA, the CDR3 is TGTGCCAGCAGCCCTAGGATAATCGGGGACGAGCAGTACTTC.

This clone was seen only a few times. V and J are TRBV19 and TRBJ1-5; 8 positions agree with TRBD1. CDR1 is LNHDA and CDR2 is SQIVND in the germline V gene (reference sequence). The V and J ends lost 8 bases and 4 bases, in that order; junction bases with no gene match: 4. The CDR3 spans 13 residues. The CDR3 protein is CASGGTGNQPQHF. The CDR3 region has the DNA TGTGCCAGTGGAGGGACAGGTAATCAGCCCCAGCATTTT.

The CDR3 nucleotides read TGTGCCAGCAGCATGGGGGGACTAGTTTCCAAAAACATTCAGTACTTC. This encodes CASSMGGLVSKNIQYF. The chain couples TRBV11-3 to TRBJ2-4; 8 nucleotides align to TRBD2. The germline CDR1 and CDR2 sequences are SGHNT and YENEEA. The CDR3 is 16 residues long. V trimming: 5 bases; J trimming: 2 bases; junction bases outside the gene matches: 8.

In DNA form, the CDR3 reads TGTGCCAGCAGCCACCTCCCCCCGGTTGCGGCCTCTGGGGCCAACGTCCTGACTTTC. Protein product: CASSHLPPVAASGANVLTF. The chain carries TRBV14 and TRBJ2-6; D ambiguous. V lost 3 bases and J 0 bases, leaving 18 bases between the germline ends. CDR1 is SGHDN and CDR2 is FVKESK in the germline V gene. The CDR3 loop spans 19 amino acids.

The chain has TRBV7-9 and TRBJ1-4; tentative D call: TRBD1 (5 bases). From germline, CDR1 is SEHNR and CDR2 FQNEAQ (reference sequence). The CDR3 is 16 residues long. The V end lost 6 bases, the J end lost 7 bases, and 21 bases lay between the germline ends. CDR3 bases: TGTGCCAGCAGTTCGACCTCCGCCGGGGGGACTGAAAAACTGTTTTTT. This sequence encodes CASSSTSAGGTEKLFF.

The genes are TRBV28 and TRBJ2-7; 9 nucleotides line up with TRBD1. The CDR3 is made up of 13 amino acids. Per the germline V gene, CDR1 is MDHEN and CDR2 is SYDVKM. CDR3 sequence: CGAGTGFLWEQYF. The DNA of the CDR3 is TGTGGTGCCGGGACAGGGTTCCTCTGGGAGCAGTACTTC.

CDR3 protein: CASSYPGRAYEQYF. The CDR3 coding sequence is TGTGCCAGCAGTTACCCCGGGAGGGCTTACGAGCAGTACTTC. The gene calls are TRBV6-6 and TRBJ2-7; TRBD2 agrees at 8 bases. The CDR3 runs to 14 residues. Germline V gives CDR1 MNHNY, CDR2 SVGAGI (reference sequence). Trimming cost V 2 bases and J 4 bases; bases outside gene matches: 4.

V and J are TRBV4-1 and TRBJ2-7, with TRBD2 matching over 10 bases. The CDR3 runs 16 residues. V trimming: 5 bases; J trimming: 1 base; junction bases outside the gene matches: 8. Germline V gives CDR1 MGHRA, CDR2 YSYEKL. The CDR3 coding sequence is TGCGCCAGCAGCTCTAGCGGGAGCCTAGGGTCCTACGAGCAGTACTTC. It translates to CASSSSGSLGSYEQYF.

The chain employs TRBV6-4 and TRBJ2-1, with 9 nucleotides matching TRBD2. Germline lookup yields CDR1 MRHNA and CDR2 SNTAGT. V lost 4 bases, J lost 10 bases, and 11 bases stayed unmatched. The CDR3 is 15 residues long. CDR3 nucleotide sequence: TGTGCCAGCAGTGTCACCGGGACTAGCCCGGCCGAGCAGTTCTTC. It specifies CASSVTGTSPAEQFF.

DNA of the CDR3: TGTGCCATCAGTGAGACGGTTGAAGCTTTCTTT. Translated, it gives CAISETVEAFF. The rearrangement links TRBV10-3 to TRBJ1-1; D is unclear. The CDR3 has 11 residues. CDR1 and CDR2 from the germline V gene are ENHRY and SYGVKD. V was pared by 2 bases and J by 7 bases, with 5 bases between.

The chain employs TRBV27 and TRBJ1-2, with D possibly matching TRBD1 (5 bases). The CDR3 is 17 amino acids. Germline V gives CDR1 MNHEY, CDR2 SMNVEV (reference sequence). Trimming removed 0 bases at V and 4 bases at J, with 18 bases between. The DNA for the CDR3 is TGTGCCAGCAGTTTATCGGGTCCGGGGAGGGGCCCCTATGGCTACACCTTC. Translated, it gives CASSLSGPGRGPYGYTF.

The J gene is TRBJ2-5, the V gene TRBV9, with D tentatively TRBD1 (6 bases). Germline V gene lookup returns CDR1 SGDLS and CDR2 YYNGEE. The CDR3 totals 13 residues. V was cut by 2 bases and J by 6 bases, with 11 bases left in between. The CDR3 region has the DNA TGTGCCAGCAGCGTTAGCAGGGGAAAGACCCAGTACTTC. Translating it yields CASSVSRGKTQYF.

This clone was detected only a few times. The genes are TRBV7-9 and TRBJ1-1, with D uncertain. Trimming took off 8 bases at V and 1 base at J, with 11 bases between the two ends. Per the germline V gene, CDR1 is SEHNR and CDR2 is FQNEAQ (reference sequence). This CDR3 spans 13 amino acids. This CDR3 is CASHKAGNTEAFF. DNA of the CDR3: TGTGCCAGCCACAAGGCAGGGAACACTGAAGCTTTCTTT.

The chain employs TRBV5-5 and TRBJ2-7, with TRBD2 matching 11 bases. Germline CDR1 is SGHKS and CDR2 is YYEKEE (reference sequence). The CDR3 runs to 15 residues. Trimming cost V 0 bases and J 2 bases; bases outside gene matches: 1. Here the CDR3 reads CASSLALAGAYEQYF. As DNA, the CDR3 is TGTGCCAGCAGCTTGGCACTAGCGGGAGCCTACGAGCAGTACTTC.

This clone has more than one count but fewer than ten. The V gene is TRBV6-5, the J gene TRBJ2-7, with D maybe TRBD1 (6 bases). This CDR3 is built from 13 residues. V was trimmed by 0 bases and J by 5 bases, leaving 8 bases between them. Germline CDR1 and CDR2: MNHEY and SVGAGI. Written as DNA, the CDR3 is TGTGCCAGCAGTTACTCTCCAGGGGACGAGCAGTACTTC. It translates to CASSYSPGDEQYF.

The rearrangement uses TRBV4-1 and TRBJ2-1; D perhaps matches TRBD2 (5 bases). Germline V lookup: CDR1 MGHRA, CDR2 YSYEKL. This CDR3 is built from 15 residues. The ends were cut back, 3 bases at V and 6 bases at J, with 15 bases in the middle. The DNA for the CDR3 is TGCGCCAGCAGCCAGCGCGGGCCCGGCACCAATGAGCAGTTCTTC. It translates to CASSQRGPGTNEQFF.

The chain combines TRBV7-9 with TRBJ2-3; TRBD2 aligns across 10 bases. The CDR3 runs to 17 residues. Trimming cost V 4 bases and J 4 bases; bases outside gene matches: 11. CDR1 and CDR2 (germline): SEHNR, FQNEAQ (reference sequence). DNA of the CDR3: TGTGCCAGCAGCTCCCGGCAGCTAGCGGGAGTAGCAGATACGCAGTATTTT. Protein sequence: CASSSRQLAGVADTQYF.

The chain joins TRBV4-1 to TRBJ1-1, with D possibly matching TRBD1 (6 bases). This CDR3 is 15 amino acids long. V dropped 0 bases and J dropped 4 bases, with 12 bases sitting between them. Germline-derived CDR1 and CDR2 are MGHRA and YSYEKL. The CDR3 is CASSQEQGLPTEAFF. CDR3 DNA: TGCGCCAGCAGCCAAGAGCAGGGGTTGCCCACTGAAGCTTTCTTT.